This T cell receptor beta chain was sequenced for a study of read filtering for tumor transcriptome and immune sequencing. Study-wide context: Patients were 17 male and about 15 female, mean age 65.9 years, range roughly 47 to 85. Whole-transcriptome libraries were prepared after DNase treatment.

The CDR3 extends over 15 amino acids. This clonotype was detected many times. Its antigen is undetermined. Molecular barcoded adaptors covering alpha/delta and beta/gamma chains were used on 400 to 450 ng RNA. A single record per CDR3 protein comes from TCRdb applying MiXCR to the reads. The data show about 46,000 distinct CDR3 sequences, 20% seen once. The study, taken as a whole, reports: Without single-read clonotypes, shared clonotype proportions correlated more between IR-seq and RNA-seq. Sorted CD138-negative bone marrow cells were not purified T cells.

Sample: a population of CD138-negative cells sorted from bone marrow. The receptor comes from a donor over 35 with multiple myeloma. The J gene is TRBJ2-7, the V gene TRBV21-1; the table's D call, TRBD2, was not checked against the DNA. TRBV21-1 is annotated as a pseudogene. The DNA for the CDR3 is TGTGCCAGCAGCAAAGGCGGACTAGTAGGGTACGAGCAGTACTTC. Translation gives CASSKGGLVGYEQYF.